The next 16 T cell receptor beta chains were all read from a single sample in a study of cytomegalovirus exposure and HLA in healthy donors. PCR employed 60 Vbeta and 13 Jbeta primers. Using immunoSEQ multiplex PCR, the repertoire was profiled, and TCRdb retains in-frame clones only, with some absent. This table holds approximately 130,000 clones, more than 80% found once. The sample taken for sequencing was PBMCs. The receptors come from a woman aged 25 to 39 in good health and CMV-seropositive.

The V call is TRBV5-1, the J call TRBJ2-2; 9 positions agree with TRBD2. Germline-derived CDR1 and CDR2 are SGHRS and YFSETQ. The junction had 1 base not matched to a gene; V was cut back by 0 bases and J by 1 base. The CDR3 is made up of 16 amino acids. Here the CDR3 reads CASSLGLAVNTGELFF. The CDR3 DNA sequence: TGCGCCAGCAGCTTGGGACTAGCGGTGAACACCGGGGAGCTGTTTTTT. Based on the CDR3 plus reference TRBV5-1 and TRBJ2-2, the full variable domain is KAGVTQTPRYLIKTRGQQVTLSCSPISGHRSVSWYQQTPGQGLQFLFEYFSETQRNKGNFPGRFSGRQFSNSRSEMNVSTLELGDSALYLCASSLGLAVNTGELFFGEGSRLTVL.

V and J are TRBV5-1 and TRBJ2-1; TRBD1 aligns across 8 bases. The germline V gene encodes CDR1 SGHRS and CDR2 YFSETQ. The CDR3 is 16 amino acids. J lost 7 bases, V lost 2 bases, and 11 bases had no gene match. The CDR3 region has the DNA TGCGCCAGCAGCTTACAGGGGGTCCGAGAGGGGAATGAGCAGTTCTTC. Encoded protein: CASSLQGVREGNEQFF.

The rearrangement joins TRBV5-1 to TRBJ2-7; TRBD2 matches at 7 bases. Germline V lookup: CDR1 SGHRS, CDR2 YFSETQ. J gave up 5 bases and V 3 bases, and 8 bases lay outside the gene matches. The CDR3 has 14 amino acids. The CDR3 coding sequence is TGCGCCAGCAGCTCCCGGACTAGTCCCCACGAGCAGTACTTC. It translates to CASSSRTSPHEQYF.

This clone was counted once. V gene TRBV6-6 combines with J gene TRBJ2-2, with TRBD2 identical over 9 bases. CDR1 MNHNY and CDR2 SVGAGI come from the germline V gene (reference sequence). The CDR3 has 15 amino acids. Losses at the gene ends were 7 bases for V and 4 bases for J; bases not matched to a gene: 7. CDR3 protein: CASTQGLAGTGELFF. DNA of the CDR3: TGTGCCAGCACACAGGGACTAGCAGGCACCGGGGAGCTGTTTTTT.

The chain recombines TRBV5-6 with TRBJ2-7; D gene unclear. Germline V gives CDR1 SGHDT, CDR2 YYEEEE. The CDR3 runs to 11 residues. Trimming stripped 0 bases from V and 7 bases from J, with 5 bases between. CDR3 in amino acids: CASSLASEQYF. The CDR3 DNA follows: TGTGCCAGCAGCTTGGCCAGTGAGCAGTACTTC.

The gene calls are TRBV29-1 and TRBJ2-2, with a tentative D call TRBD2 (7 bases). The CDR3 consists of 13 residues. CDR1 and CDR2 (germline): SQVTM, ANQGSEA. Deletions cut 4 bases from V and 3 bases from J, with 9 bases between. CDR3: CSVGGGDTGELFF. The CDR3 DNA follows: TGCAGCGTTGGCGGGGGCGACACCGGGGAGCTGTTTTTT.

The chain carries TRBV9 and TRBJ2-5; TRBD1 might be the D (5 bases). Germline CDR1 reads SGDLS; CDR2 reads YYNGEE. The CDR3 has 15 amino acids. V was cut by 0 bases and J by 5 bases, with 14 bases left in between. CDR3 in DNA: TGTGCCAGCAGCGTAGGGGGCGCAGGTTGGGAGACCCAGTACTTC. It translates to CASSVGGAGWETQYF.

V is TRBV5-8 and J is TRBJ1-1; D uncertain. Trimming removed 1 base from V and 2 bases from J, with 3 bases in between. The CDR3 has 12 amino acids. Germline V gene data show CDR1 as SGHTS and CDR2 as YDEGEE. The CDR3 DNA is TGTGCCAGCAGCTTGACAAACACTGAAGCTTTCTTT. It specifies CASSLTNTEAFF.

CDR3 DNA sequence: TGCGCCAGCAGCGAGGACAGCGCTGGAAACACCATATATTTT. Encoded protein: CASSEDSAGNTIYF. The chain recombines TRBV5-1 with TRBJ1-3, with D maybe TRBD1 (6 bases). Trimming removed 4 bases from V and 2 bases from J, with 10 bases in between. Germline lookup yields CDR1 SGHRS and CDR2 YFSETQ. The CDR3 length is 14 residues.

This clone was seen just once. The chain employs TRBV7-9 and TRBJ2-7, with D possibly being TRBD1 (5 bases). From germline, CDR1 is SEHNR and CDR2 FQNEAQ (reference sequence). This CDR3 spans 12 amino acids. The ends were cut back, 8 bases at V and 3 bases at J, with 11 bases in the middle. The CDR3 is CASSQGFYEQYF. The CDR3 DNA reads TGTGCCAGCTCCCAGGGTTTCTACGAGCAGTACTTC.

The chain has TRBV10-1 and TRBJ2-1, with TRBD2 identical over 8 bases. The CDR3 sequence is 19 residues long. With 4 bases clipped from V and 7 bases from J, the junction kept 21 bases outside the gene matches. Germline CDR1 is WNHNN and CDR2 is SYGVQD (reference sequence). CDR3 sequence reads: CASSGPRLSSRGLENEQFF. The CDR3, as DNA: TGCGCCAGCAGTGGTCCCCGACTGAGTTCCAGGGGACTAGAAAATGAGCAGTTCTTC.

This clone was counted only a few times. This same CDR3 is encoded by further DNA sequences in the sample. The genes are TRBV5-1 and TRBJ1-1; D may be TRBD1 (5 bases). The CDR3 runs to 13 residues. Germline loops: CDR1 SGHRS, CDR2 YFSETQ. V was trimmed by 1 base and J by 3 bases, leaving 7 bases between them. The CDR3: CASSLSGDTEAFF. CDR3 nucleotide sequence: TGCGCCAGCAGCTTGTCGGGGGACACTGAAGCTTTCTTT.

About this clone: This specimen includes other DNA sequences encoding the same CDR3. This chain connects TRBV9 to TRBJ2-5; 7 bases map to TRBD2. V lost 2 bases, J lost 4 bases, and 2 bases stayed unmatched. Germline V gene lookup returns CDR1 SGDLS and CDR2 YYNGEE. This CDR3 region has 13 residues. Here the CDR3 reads CASSVGGRETQYF. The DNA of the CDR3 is TGTGCCAGCAGCGTGGGAGGGAGAGAGACCCAGTACTTC.

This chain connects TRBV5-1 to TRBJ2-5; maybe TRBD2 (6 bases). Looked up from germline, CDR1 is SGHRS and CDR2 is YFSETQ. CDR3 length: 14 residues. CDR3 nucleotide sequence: TGCGCAACCGGCGGTGGAGCGGGTTTAGAGACCCAGTACTTC. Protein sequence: CATGGGAGLETQYF. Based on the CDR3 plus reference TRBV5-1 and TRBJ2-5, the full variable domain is KAGVTQTPRYLIKTRGQQVTLSCSPISGHRSVSWYQQTPGQGLQFLFEYFSETQRNKGNFPGRFSGRQFSNSRSEMNVSTLELGDSALYLCATGGGAGLETQYFGPGTRLLVL.

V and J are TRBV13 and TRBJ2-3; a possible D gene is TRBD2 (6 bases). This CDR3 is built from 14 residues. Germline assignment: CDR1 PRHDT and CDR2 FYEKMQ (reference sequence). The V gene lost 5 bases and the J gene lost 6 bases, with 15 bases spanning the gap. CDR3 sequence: CASSLGTGGDTQYF. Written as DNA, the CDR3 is TGTGCCAGCAGCCTCGGGACTGGCGGGGATACGCAGTATTTT.

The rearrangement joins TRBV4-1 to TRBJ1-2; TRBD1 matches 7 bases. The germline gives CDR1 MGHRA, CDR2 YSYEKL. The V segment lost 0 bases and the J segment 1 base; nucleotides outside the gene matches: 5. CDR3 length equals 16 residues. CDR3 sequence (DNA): TGCGCCAGCAGCCAAGAAACAGGGGCCAATAACTATGGCTACACCTTC. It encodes CASSQETGANNYGYTF.